This entry is about one T cell receptor (beta chain). Its target is unknown. Since no conserved phenylalanine or tryptophan closes the CDR3, a read error is the likely cause. This entry belongs to a study of tumor-infiltrating lymphocytes in primary liver carcinoma. The study's findings and limits: The proportion of top clones found throughout all five tumor regions was only about 8-25%.

This CDR3 is built from 15 residues. The germline gives CDR1 MNHEY, CDR2 SVGAGI. Trimming left V 6 bases short and J 0 bases short, with 14 bases between. TCR beta cDNA was reverse-transcribed from about 500 ng of total RNA. The reaction used a constant-region primer and ProtoScript II reverse transcriptase. For TCR beta, libraries were produced by three nested multiplex PCR rounds using slightly modified ARM-PCR. Rounds one and two of PCR, each of roughly 10 cycles, were primed with TRBV1-TRBV30 forward primers and a C-beta reverse primer. TCRdb used MiXCR to reprocess the multiplex PCR reads, holding one entry per CDR3 protein. The repertoire consists of tens of thousands of distinct CDR3 sequences, with 70% to 85% occurring once and the leading ten covering around 50%. Between roughly 17 and 31 mg of unsorted bulk tissue served as the source from which RNA and DNA were co-extracted. Each tumor sample had over 75% viable tumor cells.

The chain combines TRBV6-5 with TRBJ1-2; perhaps TRBD1 as D (6 bases). The source material was liver tumor tissue from sampling region 2. As for subset: tumor region T2, inferior pole. This TCR derives from a man aged 40-55 years with primary liver carcinoma and hepatitis B virus infection. For the CDR3, the DNA is TGTGCCAGCAGCCAACAGGGAACCGCTAACTATGGCTACACCTCC. It yields the protein CASSQQGTANYGYTS.